Below are 6 T cell receptor beta chains sequenced from a single sample in a study of cytomegalovirus exposure and HLA in healthy donors. The study ran its PCR with 60 Vbeta and 13 Jbeta primers. Profiled with immunoSEQ multiplex PCR; TCRdb holds only in-frame clones, not every one. This table holds tens of thousands of clones, about 73% found once. The sample consisted of PBMCs. The receptors were sampled from a woman aged 25 to 39 in good health and CMV-seronegative.

This clone has only a few counts. The chain has TRBV4-1 and TRBJ1-4; 8 nucleotides match TRBD1. The CDR3 spans 14 residues. The junction had 5 bases not matched to a gene; V was cut back by 3 bases and J by 8 bases. Germline V gives CDR1 MGHRA, CDR2 YSYEKL. In nucleotides, the CDR3 is TGCGCCAGCAGCCACGAGAGGACAGGGGAAAAACTGTTTTTT. Translated: CASSHERTGEKLFF.

This clone occurred a few times. The V call is TRBV5-5, the J call TRBJ2-7; 7 nucleotides align to TRBD1. The V gene's germline CDR1 is SGHKS and CDR2 YYEKEE (reference sequence). V shed 9 bases and J 1 base; nucleotides not matched to a gene: 10. This CDR3 contains 14 residues. In DNA form, the CDR3 reads TGTGCCACCACCCCTCAGACAGGGTCCTACGAGCAGTACTTC. Translated: CATTPQTGSYEQYF.

This clone was detected only once. This rearrangement joins TRBV7-8 to TRBJ2-5; D perhaps matches TRBD2 (5 bases). The CDR3 totals 12 residues. V was shortened by 11 bases and J by 0 bases, with 10 bases between the two germline ends. Germline loops: CDR1 SGHVS, CDR2 FQNEAQ. The CDR3 loop reads CALKRYQETQYF. Written as DNA, the CDR3 is TGTGCCTTAAAGCGGTACCAAGAGACCCAGTACTTC.

The chain combines TRBV5-1 with TRBJ1-3; D call uncertain. This CDR3 spans 13 amino acids. V was pared by 7 bases and J by 0 bases, with 8 bases between. Germline V gene lookup returns CDR1 SGHRS and CDR2 YFSETQ. CDR3 nucleotides: TGCGCCAGCGGGAGTAGCTCTGGAAACACCATATATTTT. Translated: CASGSSSGNTIYF.

The chain combines TRBV7-2 with TRBJ2-7; 8 nucleotides match TRBD2. The CDR3 spans 13 residues. From germline, CDR1 is SGHTA and CDR2 FQGNSA. V gave up 9 bases and J gave up 3 bases; unmatched junction bases: 7. The CDR3 DNA sequence: TGTGCCAGTAAGGGGGGGACTAGCTACGAGCAGTACTTC. Translated, it gives CASKGGTSYEQYF.

The rearrangement uses TRBV7-8 and TRBJ1-5; tentative D call: TRBD1 (6 bases). V lost 1 base to trimming and J lost 4 bases, with 11 bases between them. The CDR3 spans 15 residues. Germline assignment: CDR1 SGHVS and CDR2 FQNEAQ. In DNA, the CDR3 is TGTGCCAGCAGCTTAGGGGGGGGGCAGAATCAGCCCCAGCATTTT. It codes for CASSLGGGQNQPQHF.